This record covers a single T cell receptor (beta chain). The data originate from a study of T cell responses to AZD1222 COVID-19 vaccine. Germline V gene lookup returns CDR1 SNHLY and CDR2 FYNNEI. The ends lost 7 bases at V and 4 bases at J; junction bases unmatched: 6. The CDR3 covers 15 residues. Data came from immunoSEQ multiplex PCR; TCRdb stores just in-frame clones and leaves some out. The table shows around 73,000 clones, with roughly 89% occurring only once. The sequence came from an adult who received the AZD1222 COVID-19 vaccine. V usage is TRBV2 and J usage is TRBJ2-1; TRBD2 matches at 11 bases. The source material was peripheral blood, sampled 28 days after the second AZD1222 dose. The CDR3: CASTRLAGTYNEQFF. CDR3 in DNA: TGTGCCAGCACCCGACTAGCGGGAACGTACAATGAGCAGTTCTTC.